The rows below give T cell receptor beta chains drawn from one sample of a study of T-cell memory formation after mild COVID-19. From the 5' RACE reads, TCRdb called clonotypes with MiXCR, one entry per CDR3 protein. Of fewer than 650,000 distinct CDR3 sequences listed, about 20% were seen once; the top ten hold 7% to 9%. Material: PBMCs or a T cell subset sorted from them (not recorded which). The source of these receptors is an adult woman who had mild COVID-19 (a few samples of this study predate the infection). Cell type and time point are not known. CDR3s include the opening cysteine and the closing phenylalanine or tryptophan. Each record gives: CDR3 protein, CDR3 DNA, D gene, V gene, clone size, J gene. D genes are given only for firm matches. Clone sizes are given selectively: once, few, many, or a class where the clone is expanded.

CASSLDRTRNEQFF TGCGCCAGCAGCTTAGACAGGACCCGCAATGAGCAGTTCTTC - TRBV4-1 - TRBJ2-1
CASSQVQGYEQYF TGCGCCAGCAGCCAAGTACAGGGCTACGAGCAGTACTTC - TRBV4-1 few TRBJ2-7
CATSRDGRDSPLHF TGTGCCACCAGCAGAGACGGCAGGGATTCACCCCTCCACTTT - TRBV15 few TRBJ1-6
CASSFGAGGYYEQYF TGTGCCAGCAGCTTCGGAGCGGGAGGGTACTACGAGCAGTACTTC TRBD2 TRBV7-2 few TRBJ2-7
CASRRGHSSPLHF TGTGCCAGCAGGCGGGGACACTCCTCACCCCTCCACTTT - TRBV2 few TRBJ1-6
CASSVERGLNYGYTF TGTGCCAGCAGCGTAGAGCGGGGTCTTAACTATGGCTACACCTTC - TRBV9 - TRBJ1-2
CASRGPLMGTEAFF TGCGCCAGCCGAGGGCCCCTCATGGGGACTGAAGCTTTCTTT - TRBV4-1 few TRBJ1-1
CASSQAHGTSSYNEQFF TGTGCCAGCAGCCAAGCCCATGGGACTAGCTCCTACAATGAGCAGTTCTTC TRBD2 TRBV3-1 few TRBJ2-1
CASSQEAPNGNTIYF TGTGCCAGCAGCCAAGAGGCCCCCAATGGAAACACCATATATTTT - TRBV4-2 - TRBJ1-3
CSVAGDTQYF TGCAGCGTTGCAGGGGATACGCAGTATTTT - TRBV29-1 few TRBJ2-3
CAWSVRDRVLFNEQFF TGTGCCTGGAGTGTACGAGACAGGGTTCTTTTCAATGAGCAGTTCTTC TRBD1 TRBV30 few TRBJ2-1
CSVKTTRTGELFF TGCAGCGTAAAGACTACGCGAACCGGGGAGCTGTTTTTT - TRBV29-1 - TRBJ2-2
CSAALPPDTQYF TGCAGTGCCGCCCTCCCCCCAGATACGCAGTATTTT - TRBV20-1 - TRBJ2-3
CATSRGDRGQETQYF TGTGCCACCAGCAGAGGCGACAGGGGACAGGAGACCCAGTACTTC TRBD1 TRBV15 few TRBJ2-5
CAWSAETDRHNEKLFF TGTGCCTGGAGTGCGGAAACGGACAGGCACAATGAAAAACTGTTTTTT TRBD1 TRBV30 - TRBJ1-4
CASSPRSGQGVYGYTF TGTGCCAGCAGCCCCAGAAGCGGACAGGGAGTCTATGGCTACACCTTC TRBD1 TRBV4-2 - TRBJ1-2
CASSHPTGTGPSEQYF TGTGCCAGCAGCCATCCCACCGGGACAGGGCCCAGCGAGCAGTACTTC TRBD1 TRBV4-2 few TRBJ2-7
CASSPHLSTDTQYF TGTGCCAGCAGCCCGCACCTTAGCACAGATACGCAGTATTTT - TRBV7-9 many TRBJ2-3
CSASPRGDRDQTQYF TGCAGTGCTAGTCCCCGGGGGGACAGGGATCAGACCCAGTACTTC TRBD1 TRBV20-1 many TRBJ2-5
CASSARDLGGYEQYF TGTGCCAGCAGCGCCCGGGACTTAGGGGGTTACGAGCAGTACTTC - TRBV7-8 - TRBJ2-7
CSASQGEMNTEAFF TGCAGTGCTAGTCAGGGGGAAATGAACACTGAAGCTTTCTTT TRBD1 TRBV20-1 few TRBJ1-1
CASTRGKSVGIPGELFF TGTGCCAGCACCCGAGGGAAATCCGTCGGCATCCCCGGGGAGCTGTTTTTT - TRBV7-9 few TRBJ2-2
CASSPPTRSYEQYF TGTGCCAGCTCACCACCTACCCGATCCTACGAGCAGTACTTC - TRBV18 - TRBJ2-7
CASSIDVSVLYGYTF TGTGCCAGTAGTATAGACGTTTCAGTTCTCTATGGCTACACCTTC - TRBV19 few TRBJ1-2